One sample yielded the 5 T cell receptor beta chains listed below, sequenced in a study of CD8+CD57+ T cells in acquired aplastic anemia. The TCR beta profiling, which covered VDJ combination and CDR3 sequence, was carried out using genomic DNA as the template. TCRdb reanalysed the reads using MiXCR and keeps one entry per CDR3 protein. The table has roughly 250,000 distinct CDR3 sequences, 65% to 90% seen once; the top ten hold 35% to 50%. All sequencing subjects had displayed CD8+CD57+ cell expansion on flow cytometry. The material sequenced was sorted CD4+, CD8+, or CD8+CD57+ T cells (not recorded which) from PBMCs. The source of these receptors is a human donor with aplastic anemia.

Of note for this clonotype: One end of the junction fails to match germline, which may point to a read error. This chain connects TRBV7-2 to TRBJ2-5, with D uncertain. Germline V lookup: CDR1 SGHTA, CDR2 FQGNSA. The CDR3 runs 15 residues. This CDR3 is CASSLAQGPDAPHYF. Here the CDR3 DNA reads TGTGCCAGCAGCTTAGCGCAAGGTCCAGATGCGCCCCATTACTTC.

Concerning this clonotype: This CDR3 fails to terminate in the conserved phenylalanine or tryptophan, so it likely reflects a read error. The DNA is left out, because the CDR3 cannot be placed on it with certainty; the CDR3 is given as TCRdb lists it. This chain joins TRBV9 and TRBJ2-3. CDR1 SGDLS and CDR2 YYNGEE come from the germline V gene. Termini included, the CDR3 measures 13 amino acids. The CDR3 here is CASSVGVTEKQHL.

This clonotype was recorded once. J is TRBJ2-7 and V is TRBV7-8; a weak D match, TRBD1 (5 bases). The CDR3 totals 14 residues. The V and J ends lost 4 bases and 12 bases respectively, with 22 bases between them. Germline V gene lookup returns CDR1 SGHVS and CDR2 FQNEAQ. The CDR3 here is CASSYVQGNYARYF. CDR3 in DNA: TGTGCCAGCAGCTACGTGCAGGGTAACTACGCGCGGTACTTC.

With respect to this clonotype: An end of the junction differs from the germline gene, which may be a read error. The rearrangement joins TRBV9 to TRBJ2-3; perhaps D is TRBD1 or TRBD2 (6 bases each). CDR1 and CDR2 from the germline V gene are SGDLS and YYNGEE. CDR3 length: 14 amino acids. The CDR3 protein is CASSLTGDTEAHYF. The CDR3 nucleotides read TGTGCCAGCAGCTTAACGGGGGACACCGAAGCGCACTATTTT. Supplemented by reference TRBV9 and TRBJ2-3, the full variable domain reads DSGVTQTPKHLITATGQRVTLRCSPRSGDLSVYWYQQSLDQGLQFLIQYYNGEERAKGNILERFSAQQFPDLHSELNLSSLELGDSALYFCASSLTGDTEAHYFGPGTRLTVL.

The chain employs TRBV11-3 and TRBJ2-3, with unresolved D. The CDR3 consists of 13 residues. The germline V gene has CDR1 SGHNT and CDR2 YENEEA. Trimming removed 5 bases at V and 7 bases at J, with 13 bases between. The CDR3, as DNA: TGTGCCAGCAGCGTAGGGTCAGATAATACGCAGTATTTT. As protein: CASSVGSDNTQYF. The complete variable domain, with remaining parts taken from reference TRBV11-3 and TRBJ2-3, reads EAGVVQSPRYKIIEKKQPVAFWCNPISGHNTLYWYLQNLGQGPELLIRYENEEAVDDSQLPKDRFSAERLKGVDSTLKIQPAELGDSAVYLCASSVGSDNTQYFGPGTRLTVL.